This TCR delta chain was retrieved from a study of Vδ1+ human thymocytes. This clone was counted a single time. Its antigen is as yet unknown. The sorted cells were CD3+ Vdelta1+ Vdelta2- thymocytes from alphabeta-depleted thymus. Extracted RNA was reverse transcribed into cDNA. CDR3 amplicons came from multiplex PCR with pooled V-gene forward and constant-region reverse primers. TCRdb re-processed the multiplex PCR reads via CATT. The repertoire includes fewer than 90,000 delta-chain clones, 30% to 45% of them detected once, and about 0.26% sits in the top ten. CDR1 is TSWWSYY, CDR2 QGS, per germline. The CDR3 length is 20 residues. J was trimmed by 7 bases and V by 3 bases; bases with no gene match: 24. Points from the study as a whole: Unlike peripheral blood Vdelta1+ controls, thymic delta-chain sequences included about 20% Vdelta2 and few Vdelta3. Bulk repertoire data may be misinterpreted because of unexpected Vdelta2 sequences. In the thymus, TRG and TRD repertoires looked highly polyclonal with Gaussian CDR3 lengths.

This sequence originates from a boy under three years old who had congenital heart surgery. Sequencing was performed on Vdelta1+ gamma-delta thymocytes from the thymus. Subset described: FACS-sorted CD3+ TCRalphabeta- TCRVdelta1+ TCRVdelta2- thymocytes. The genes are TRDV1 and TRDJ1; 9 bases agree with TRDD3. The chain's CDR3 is CALGDPPWGTVRGILIKLIF. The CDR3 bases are TGTGCTCTTGGGGACCCCCCTTGGGGCACGGTCCGGGGGATACTTATTAAACTCATCTTT.